These 29 T cell receptor beta chains share one sample of origin, sequenced in a study of blood T cell repertoires in COVID-19. Sequencing used immunoSEQ multiplex PCR; TCRdb keeps in-frame clones, though not all of them. The sample yields about 63,000 clones, 79% seen once. Sequences were obtained from peripheral blood. The receptor source for this set is a human donor in a cohort sampled during active COVID-19.

The chain joins TRBV4-3 to TRBJ2-2; TRBD1 matches at 7 bases. J lost 4 bases, V lost 1 base, and 15 bases had no gene match. The CDR3 is made up of 19 amino acids. Germline CDR1 reads LGHNA; CDR2 reads YSLEER. Here the CDR3 reads CASSQADLEGASVTGELFF. The DNA of the CDR3 is TGCGCCAGCAGCCAAGCAGATCTTGAGGGGGCTAGTGTCACCGGGGAGCTGTTTTTT.

The chain combines TRBV28 with TRBJ2-7; perhaps TRBD1 as D (5 bases). There are 18 residues in the CDR3. V was cut by 8 bases and J by 3 bases, with 29 bases left in between. Germline loops: CDR1 MDHEN, CDR2 SYDVKM. CDR3 nucleotide sequence: TGTGCCAGCCTGCCCCCCTATGGCTACATCCCTGACAGCTACGAGCAGTACTTC. Residues: CASLPPYGYIPDSYEQYF.

The chain recombines TRBV6-5 with TRBJ2-3; 11 nucleotides line up with TRBD2. With V trimmed by 8 bases and J by 7 bases, 8 bases remained unmatched. CDR3 length equals 14 residues. Germline CDR1 MNHEY, CDR2 SVGAGI. The CDR3 spells CASRDLAGGYTQYF. In nucleotides, the CDR3 is TGTGCCAGCCGAGATCTAGCGGGAGGCTATACGCAGTATTTT.

Remarks on this clone: Other nucleotide sequences in the sample specify the same CDR3. The CDR3 DNA reads TGTGCCACCAGCAGAGATCCGGGTGGAAACACCATATATTTT. Translating gives CATSRDPGGNTIYF. This chain uses TRBV15 with TRBJ1-3; no definite D call. V was pared by 0 bases and J by 3 bases, with 6 bases between. CDR3 length: 14 amino acids. Germline CDR1 LNHNV, CDR2 YYDKDF (reference sequence).

The chain is built from TRBV7-3 and TRBJ2-5, with D uncertain. With 1 base removed from V and 5 bases from J, the gap between germline ends came to 14 bases. The CDR3 length is 15 residues. CDR1 and CDR2 from the germline V gene are SGHTA and FQGTGA. The CDR3 nucleotides read TGTGCCAGCAGCTTAAACCCGGGTTCGCCTGAGACCCAGTACTTC. Its protein is CASSLNPGSPETQYF.

The V call is TRBV30, the J call TRBJ2-5; 8 bases fit TRBD2. The CDR3 is 15 residues long. With V trimmed by 5 bases and J by 5 bases, 13 bases remained unmatched. Germline CDR1 is GTSNPN and CDR2 is SVGIG (reference sequence). Here the CDR3 DNA reads TGTGCCTGGGCGCCCGGGACTAGGGTCTCGGAGACCCAGTACTTC. It is translated as CAWAPGTRVSETQYF.

The chain has TRBV13 and TRBJ2-1, with D possibly matching TRBD2 (6 bases). Germline CDR1 PRHDT, CDR2 FYEKMQ (reference sequence). The CDR3 sequence is 18 residues long. V lost 2 bases, J lost 2 bases, and 19 bases lay in between. CDR3 sequence reads: CASSLRQGWREAYNEQFF. Written as DNA, the CDR3 is TGTGCCAGCAGCTTACGTCAGGGATGGAGGGAAGCCTACAATGAGCAGTTCTTC. Full variable domain (outside the CDR3, taken from reference TRBV13 and TRBJ2-1): AAGVIQSPRHLIKEKRETATLKCYPIPRHDTVYWYQQGPGQDPQFLISFYEKMQSDKGSIPDRFSAQQFSDYHSELNMSSLELGDSALYFCASSLRQGWREAYNEQFFGPGTRLTVL.

The J gene is TRBJ1-1, the V gene TRBV6-6; the D gene is possibly TRBD1 (5 bases). This CDR3 contains 16 residues. Trimming removed 4 bases at V and 1 base at J, with 16 bases between. Germline-derived CDR1 and CDR2 are MNHNY and SVGAGI (reference sequence). This CDR3 is CASSSPREGRNTEAFF. The CDR3 coding sequence is TGTGCCAGCAGTTCCCCCCGGGAGGGACGGAACACTGAAGCTTTCTTT.

In its sample, this clone was seen once. The rearrangement links TRBV24-1 to TRBJ2-1; D call uncertain. From germline, CDR1 is KGHDR and CDR2 SFDVKD. The V and J ends lost 5 bases and 0 bases respectively, with 7 bases between them. CDR3 size: 14 residues. The CDR3 DNA reads TGTGCCACCAGTGGTCGGTACTCCTACAATGAGCAGTTCTTC. It yields the protein CATSGRYSYNEQFF.

The chain has TRBV27 and TRBJ1-3; 7 nucleotides line up with TRBD1. This CDR3 spans 16 amino acids. CDR1 is MNHEY, CDR2 SMNVEV, per germline (reference sequence). Trimming at V came to 6 bases and at J to 0 bases, leaving 8 bases not matched to a gene. In nucleotides, the CDR3 is TGTGCCAGCAGCCGGGACAGAGCCGCCTCTGGAAACACCATATATTTT. It codes for CASSRDRAASGNTIYF.

The chain recombines TRBV28 with TRBJ1-5; no clear D gene. V gave up 6 bases and J gave up 5 bases, with 17 bases separating them. The CDR3 totals 15 residues. Per germline, CDR1 MDHEN and CDR2 SYDVKM. CDR3 DNA sequence: TGTGCCAGCAGATCCCCGGTCAGGTTGTATCAGCCCCAGCATTTT. It yields the protein CASRSPVRLYQPQHF. Full variable domain (missing parts from reference TRBV28 and TRBJ1-5): DVKVTQSSRYLVKRTGEKVFLECVQDMDHENMFWYRQDPGLGLRLIYFSYDVKMKEKGDIPEGYSVSREKKERFSLILESASTNQTSMYLCASRSPVRLYQPQHFGDGTRLSIL.

The chain carries TRBV7-6 and TRBJ2-3; unclear D gene. CDR3 length equals 14 residues. Trimming stripped 5 bases from V and 1 base from J, with 10 bases between. Germline CDR1 reads SGHVS; CDR2 reads FNYEAQ. CDR3 in amino acids: CASSPSAGTDTQYF. The CDR3 DNA is TGTGCCAGCAGCCCAAGCGCGGGCACAGATACGCAGTATTTT.

This chain joins TRBV28 and TRBJ1-2, with D possibly matching TRBD1 (6 bases). Germline V CDR1 and CDR2: MDHEN, SYDVKM. Between the trimmed V and J ends, which lost 7 bases and 4 bases, there was a span of 13 bases. This CDR3 comprises 13 residues. The CDR3 DNA reads as TGTGCCAGCACCCCAGGGGACGGCTATGGCTACACCTTC. As protein: CASTPGDGYGYTF.

This clone was observed once. The rearrangement uses TRBV5-5 and TRBJ2-5; D perhaps matches TRBD2 (5 bases). V shed 3 bases and J shed 2 bases, with 8 bases lying between them. CDR3 length: 13 residues. CDR1 and CDR2 (germline): SGHKS, YYEKEE (reference sequence). The CDR3 region has the DNA TGTGCCAGCAGCTCGGGATCACAAGAGACCCAGTACTTC. It is translated as CASSSGSQETQYF.

V and J are TRBV3-1 (or the pseudogene TRBV3-2) and TRBJ2-3; 11 positions agree with TRBD2. Germline assignment: CDR1 LGHDT and CDR2 YNNKEL (reference sequence). CDR3 length: 17 residues. V lost 4 bases to trimming and J lost 0 bases; unmatched junction nucleotides: 6. The CDR3 DNA reads TGTGCCAGCAGCCGACTAGCGGGGATCTCTAGCACAGATACGCAGTATTTT. Translating gives CASSRLAGISSTDTQYF.

The chain couples TRBV12-5 to TRBJ2-3, with D perhaps matching TRBD2 (5 bases). Trimming shortened V by 5 bases and J by 6 bases, and 9 bases separated the two germline ends. Germline assignment: CDR1 LGHNT and CDR2 FRNRAP. This CDR3 is built from 12 residues. This CDR3 reads CASGPRGDTQYF. In DNA form, the CDR3 reads TGTGCTAGTGGTCCCCGCGGGGATACGCAGTATTTT. The full variable domain, with the rest looked up from reference TRBV12-5 and TRBJ2-3, is DARVTQTPRHKVTEMGQEVTMRCQPILGHNTVFWYRQTMMQGLELLAYFRNRAPLDDSGMPKDRFSAEMPDATLATLKIQPSEPRDSAVYFCASGPRGDTQYFGPGTRLTVL.

CDR3 amino acids: CASSVSGTFDEQFF. The CDR3 bases are TGCGCCAGCAGCGTCTCCGGGACTTTTGATGAGCAGTTCTTC. J is TRBJ2-1 and V is TRBV5-1; possible D gene TRBD2, 6 bases. CDR1 and CDR2 from the germline V gene are SGHRS and YFSETQ. This CDR3 is built from 14 residues. The V gene lost 4 bases and the J gene lost 8 bases, with 16 bases spanning the gap.

This chain connects TRBV6-1 to TRBJ2-5; a possible D gene is TRBD1 (5 bases). V lost 3 bases and J 4 bases, leaving 9 bases between the germline ends. Germline V lookup: CDR1 MNHNS, CDR2 SASEGT. The CDR3 has 13 amino acids. DNA for the CDR3: TGTGCCAGCAGTGATGGCGACAGAGAGACCCAGTACTTC. This codes for CASSDGDRETQYF.

The gene calls are TRBV29-1 and TRBJ2-5; D is perhaps TRBD1 (6 bases). The CDR3 consists of 13 residues. Trimming took off 3 bases at V and 3 bases at J, with 11 bases between the two ends. Germline loops: CDR1 SQVTM, CDR2 ANQGSEA. CDR3 sequence: CSVESGVEETQYF. In DNA form, the CDR3 reads TGCAGCGTTGAGTCAGGGGTTGAAGAGACCCAGTACTTC.

J is TRBJ2-3 and V is TRBV7-3; 7 bases map to TRBD2. Germline CDR1 is SGHTA and CDR2 is FQGTGA. The CDR3 length is 15 residues. V was pared by 4 bases and J by 3 bases, with 7 bases of the junction left unmatched. This CDR3 is CASSSKSGITDTQYF. In nucleotides, the CDR3 is TGTGCCAGCAGCTCAAAGAGCGGGATAACAGATACGCAGTATTTT.

The genes are TRBV3-1 (or the pseudogene TRBV3-2) and TRBJ1-1; 7 positions agree with TRBD1. Trimming cost V 4 bases and J 9 bases; bases outside gene matches: 11. The germline V gene has CDR1 LGHDT and CDR2 YNNKEL (reference sequence). This CDR3 region has 14 residues. The CDR3 sequence is CASSPPLSRGKAFF. DNA of the CDR3: TGTGCCAGCAGCCCCCCCCTTAGCAGGGGGAAAGCTTTCTTT.

The chain recombines TRBV5-1 with TRBJ2-1, with TRBD2 identical over 13 bases. Germline trimming cut 5 bases from V and 9 bases from J; bases unmatched to any gene: 8. Germline CDR1 is SGHRS and CDR2 is YFSETQ. The CDR3 consists of 15 residues. CDR3 nucleotides: TGCGCCAGCAGACACGGACTAGCGGGAGAGGTTGAGCAGTTCTTC. Translated, it gives CASRHGLAGEVEQFF. Full variable domain (outside the CDR3, taken from reference TRBV5-1 and TRBJ2-1): KAGVTQTPRYLIKTRGQQVTLSCSPISGHRSVSWYQQTPGQGLQFLFEYFSETQRNKGNFPGRFSGRQFSNSRSEMNVSTLELGDSALYLCASRHGLAGEVEQFFGPGTRLTVL.

The rearrangement links TRBV24-1 to TRBJ2-2; 7 bases map to TRBD2. This CDR3 is built from 17 residues. V dropped 1 base and J dropped 5; count of bases not matched to a gene: 9. CDR1 is KGHDR and CDR2 is SFDVKD in the germline V gene. The CDR3 protein is CATSDFRTSRGTGELFF. CDR3 DNA: TGTGCCACCAGTGATTTCCGGACTAGTCGGGGTACCGGGGAGCTGTTTTTT.

The V call is TRBV28, the J call TRBJ2-7; 10 positions agree with TRBD2. J was trimmed by 7 bases and V by 5 bases; bases with no gene match: 2. This CDR3 region has 12 residues. The germline CDR1 and CDR2 sequences are MDHEN and SYDVKM. The CDR3 DNA reads TGTGCCAGCAGTGTTAGCGGGAGGGAGCAGTACTTC. As protein: CASSVSGREQYF.

The chain carries TRBV5-1 and TRBJ2-7; the match to TRBD1 covers 8 bases. Per the germline V gene, CDR1 is SGHRS and CDR2 is YFSETQ. With 2 bases clipped from V and 6 bases from J, the junction kept 7 bases outside the gene matches. This CDR3 has 14 residues. CDR3 in DNA: TGCGCCAGCAGCTTCCGACAGGGGCAGAGCGAGCAGTACTTC. Translating it yields CASSFRQGQSEQYF. Full variable domain (missing parts from reference TRBV5-1 and TRBJ2-7): KAGVTQTPRYLIKTRGQQVTLSCSPISGHRSVSWYQQTPGQGLQFLFEYFSETQRNKGNFPGRFSGRQFSNSRSEMNVSTLELGDSALYLCASSFRQGQSEQYFGPGTRLTVT.

The chain combines TRBV27 with TRBJ1-2; a possible D gene is TRBD1 (6 bases). CDR1 MNHEY and CDR2 SMNVEV come from the germline V gene (reference sequence). Trimming removed 5 bases from V and 8 bases from J, with 12 bases in between. This CDR3 region has 12 residues. DNA for the CDR3: TGTGCCAGCAGTAGGGGGGGTGCGGGCTACACCTTC. Amino acids: CASSRGGAGYTF.

By its share, this clone is medium-sized. This chain joins TRBV4-1 and TRBJ2-1; D unresolved. The ends were cut back, 1 base at V and 5 bases at J, with 6 bases in the middle. The length of the CDR3 is 13 residues. CDR1 is MGHRA, CDR2 YSYEKL, per germline. For the CDR3, the DNA is TGCGCCAGCAGCCAAGTTTTAAACAATGAGCAGTTCTTC. It translates to CASSQVLNNEQFF.

The rearrangement uses TRBV6-4 and TRBJ1-1; 9 positions match TRBD1. The CDR3 contains 14 residues. In germline, CDR1 is MRHNA, CDR2 SNTAGT. V trimming: 5 bases; J trimming: 4 bases; junction bases outside the gene matches: 5. The CDR3 region is CASSRTGAVTEAFF. CDR3 in DNA: TGTGCCAGCAGTAGGACAGGGGCGGTCACTGAAGCTTTCTTT.

V usage is TRBV2 and J usage is TRBJ1-5; TRBD1 matches at 9 bases. The V gene's germline CDR1 is SNHLY and CDR2 FYNNEI. Trimming took 0 bases from V and 0 from J; bases not matched to a gene: 6. This CDR3 spans 18 amino acids. This chain's CDR3 is CASSEALGQGYSNQPQHF. The CDR3 DNA reads as TGTGCCAGCAGTGAAGCGCTTGGACAGGGGTATAGCAATCAGCCCCAGCATTTT.